The 17 T cell receptor beta chains below come from one sample, sequenced in a study of T-cell memory formation after mild COVID-19. In TCRdb, the 5' RACE reads were re-called with MiXCR into one record per CDR3 protein. Altogether roughly 340,000 distinct CDR3 sequences are present, more than 20% being singletons, with the ten largest covering around 20%. The sequenced sample was PBMCs or a T cell subset sorted from them (not recorded which). All receptors come from a man aged 18 to 29 who had mild COVID-19 (a few samples of this study predate the infection). Cell type and time point are not known.

The V and J genes are TRBV3-1 and TRBJ1-2; no definite D call. Germline CDR1 LGHDT, CDR2 YNNKEL (reference sequence). V gave up 3 bases and J gave up 4 bases, with 12 bases separating them. The CDR3 runs to 14 residues. The DNA for the CDR3 is TGTGCCAGCAGCCAGGCGAGGGCAGGCTATGGCTACACCTTC. Its protein is CASSQARAGYGYTF.

The V gene is TRBV6-5, the J gene TRBJ2-1, with D perhaps TRBD1 (6 bases). Germline V gives CDR1 MNHEY, CDR2 SVGAGI. V shed 0 bases and J shed 7 bases, with 19 bases lying between them. CDR3 length equals 17 residues. The CDR3 DNA sequence: TGTGCCAGCAGTTACTCGATTTCAGGGGCAATAACAAATGAGCAGTTCTTC. Its translation: CASSYSISGAITNEQFF.

This sequence joins TRBV6-6 and TRBJ1-1; the D gene is possibly TRBD1 (5 bases). The CDR3 is made up of 15 amino acids. Germline V gene lookup returns CDR1 MNHNY and CDR2 SVGAGI (reference sequence). V was pared by 0 bases and J by 1 base, with 9 bases between. CDR3 bases: TGTGCCAGCAGTTACTCCGCGCAGGGGAACACTGAAGCTTTCTTT. Protein sequence: CASSYSAQGNTEAFF.

This clonotype has just a few counts. This chain links TRBV4-3 with TRBJ2-5; 8 positions match TRBD1. Germline-derived CDR1 and CDR2 are LGHNA and YSLEER. The trim removed 2 bases at V and 1 base at J, leaving 9 bases unmatched. The CDR3 has 17 residues. CDR3 loop: CASSQRGDRRFQETQYF. CDR3 coding DNA: TGCGCCAGCAGCCAAAGAGGGGACAGGCGATTCCAAGAGACCCAGTACTTC.

The chain recombines TRBV12-3 or TRBV12-4 with TRBJ1-2; D ambiguous. Trimming took off 6 bases at V and 5 bases at J, with 13 bases between the two ends. The length of the CDR3 is 13 residues. The CDR3 is CASSLLGAYGYTF. As DNA, the CDR3 is TGTGCCAGCAGCTTACTGGGAGCGTATGGCTACACCTTC.

V usage is TRBV2 and J usage is TRBJ2-1; TRBD2 is a possible D gene (5 bases). The V gene lost 7 bases and the J gene lost 5 bases, with 15 bases spanning the gap. CDR1 SNHLY and CDR2 FYNNEI come from the germline V gene. CDR3 size: 14 residues. The CDR3 region is CASNPPTGNNEQFF. The CDR3 coding sequence is TGTGCCAGCAATCCCCCCACGGGGAACAATGAGCAGTTCTTC.

This clonotype was picked up a small number of times. J is TRBJ1-6 and V is TRBV5-1; D possibly corresponds to TRBD1 (5 bases). The germline V gene has CDR1 SGHRS and CDR2 YFSETQ. The CDR3 totals 16 residues. Trimming removed 5 bases from V and 8 bases from J, with 20 bases in between. The CDR3 coding sequence is TGCGCCAGCAGGCAGGGACGCCAAGCCGAATATTCACCCCTCCACTTT. It encodes CASRQGRQAEYSPLHF.

This clonotype occurred a few times. The CDR3 is CASSLTPTTATEAFF. The CDR3 DNA follows: TGTGCCAGCAGCTTAACGCCTACGACAGCCACTGAAGCTTTCTTT. The chain recombines TRBV7-3 with TRBJ1-1; the D gene is possibly TRBD1 (5 bases). Between the trimmed V and J ends, which lost 0 bases and 4 bases, there was a span of 12 bases. The germline V gene has CDR1 SGHTA and CDR2 FQGTGA. The length of the CDR3 is 15 residues.

The rearrangement uses TRBV7-2 and TRBJ1-4, with D unclear. Germline CDR1 reads SGHTA; CDR2 reads FQGNSA. This CDR3 has 13 residues. V shed 3 bases and J shed 6 bases, with 8 bases lying between them. The CDR3 coding sequence is TGTGCCAGCAGCTTGGGAGTTTATGAAAAACTGTTTTTT. Its translation: CASSLGVYEKLFF.

The chain recombines TRBV10-3 with TRBJ2-3; 13 bases agree with TRBD2. After removal of 7 bases from V and 6 bases from J, the junction contained 4 bases not matched to a gene. The CDR3 runs 14 residues. From germline, CDR1 is ENHRY and CDR2 SYGVKD. The CDR3 sequence: CAIKLAGGPDTQYF. The CDR3 DNA reads as TGTGCCATCAAACTAGCGGGGGGGCCCGATACGCAGTATTTT.

In its sample, this clonotype was seen a few times. This chain joins TRBV28 and TRBJ1-4; a weak D match, TRBD1 (6 bases). Germline CDR1 is MDHEN and CDR2 is SYDVKM. Trimming shortened V by 2 bases and J by 2 bases, and 12 bases separated the two germline ends. The CDR3 is 16 residues long. The CDR3 DNA reads as TGTGCCAGCAGTTTACTGGGTCAGGGGACTAATGAAAAACTGTTTTTT. This codes for CASSLLGQGTNEKLFF.

This clonotype came up a few times. This chain uses TRBV5-4 with TRBJ1-2; 7 bases are shared with TRBD1. Trimming cost V 4 bases and J 7 bases; bases outside gene matches: 13. This CDR3 has 15 residues. CDR1 is SGHNT and CDR2 is YYREEE in the germline V gene (reference sequence). The CDR3 sequence: CASSPDQGGAGGYTF. The CDR3 DNA is TGTGCCAGCAGCCCGGACCAAGGGGGCGCGGGTGGCTACACCTTC.

This clonotype came up a few times. The chain carries TRBV9 and TRBJ2-2, with D unresolved. CDR1 and CDR2 (germline): SGDLS, YYNGEE. Deletions cut 0 bases from V and 5 bases from J, with 11 bases between. The length of the CDR3 is 15 residues. The CDR3 here is CASSVEAALTGELFF. In nucleotides, the CDR3 is TGTGCCAGCAGCGTAGAGGCAGCGCTGACCGGGGAGCTGTTTTTT.

This clonotype was counted between two and nine times. The rearrangement uses TRBV6-5 and TRBJ1-3; D is uncertain. The V gene lost 0 bases and the J gene lost 0 bases, with 12 bases spanning the gap. Germline V CDR1 and CDR2: MNHEY, SVGAGI. The CDR3 length is 17 residues. CDR3 protein: CASSYSFRALSGNTIYF. In nucleotides, the CDR3 is TGTGCCAGCAGTTACTCGTTTCGAGCACTCTCTGGAAACACCATATATTTT.

This clonotype was observed a handful of times. At one of its ends the junction is not consistent with the germline gene, which may arise from a read error. The chain couples TRBV20-1 to TRBJ1-5; possible D gene TRBD1, 6 bases. Germline V gene data show CDR1 as DFQATT and CDR2 as SNEGSKA (reference sequence). This CDR3 spans 15 amino acids. The CDR3 DNA reads as TGCAGTTCTAGCCTACAGGGAGGGGGCAATCAGCCCCAGCATTTT. This encodes CSSSLQGGGNQPQHF.

This clonotype was detected only a few times. CDR3 protein: CASSERGWKLFF. CDR3 in DNA: TGTGCCAGCAGCGAAAGGGGTTGGAAACTGTTTTTT. V usage is TRBV7-2 and J usage is TRBJ1-4, with D maybe TRBD1 (5 bases). Trimming took 5 bases from V and 11 from J, leaving 12 bases between them. Germline loops: CDR1 SGHTA, CDR2 FQGNSA. This CDR3 comprises 12 residues.

V gene TRBV12-3 or TRBV12-4 combines with J gene TRBJ2-6, with a tentative D call TRBD2 (5 bases). Trimming stripped 7 bases from V and 2 bases from J, with 12 bases between. The CDR3 has 15 residues. The CDR3 nucleotides are TGTGCCAGCAATCCATACGGGGCTGGGGCCAACGTCCTGACTTTC. Protein product: CASNPYGAGANVLTF.